This T cell receptor (beta chain) was retrieved from a study of blood T cell repertoires in COVID-19. As for the study in general: Material from acute and convalescent COVID-19 was sourced from the United States, Italy and Spain.

The trim removed 0 bases at V and 2 bases at J, leaving 5 bases unmatched. Germline-derived CDR1 and CDR2 are SGHRS and YFSETQ. The CDR3 spans 15 residues. TCRdb's table, derived via immunoSEQ multiplex PCR, lists solely in-frame clones and lacks some. The data show roughly 100,000 clones, over 70% seen once. The source is a woman older than 75 with acute or convalescent COVID-19. The sample comprised peripheral blood. V and J are TRBV5-1 and TRBJ2-7, with 7 positions matching TRBD1. The CDR3 reads CASSLALTGTYEQYF. CDR3 in DNA: TGCGCCAGCAGCTTGGCCTTGACAGGGACCTACGAGCAGTACTTC.